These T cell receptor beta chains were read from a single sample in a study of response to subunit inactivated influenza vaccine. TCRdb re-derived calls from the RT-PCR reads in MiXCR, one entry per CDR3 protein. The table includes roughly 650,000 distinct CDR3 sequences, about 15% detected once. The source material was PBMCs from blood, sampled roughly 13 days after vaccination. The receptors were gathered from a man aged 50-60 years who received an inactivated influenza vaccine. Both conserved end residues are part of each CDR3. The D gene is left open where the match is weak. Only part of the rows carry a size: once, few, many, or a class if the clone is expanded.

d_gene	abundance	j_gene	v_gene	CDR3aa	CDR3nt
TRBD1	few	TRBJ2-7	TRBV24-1	CATSDECRGQGAYEQYF	TGTGCCACCAGTGATGAATGCCGGGGACAGGGGGCCTACGAGCAGTACTTC
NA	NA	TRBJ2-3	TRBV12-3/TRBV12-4	CASSLVGPTDTQYF	TGTGCCAGCAGTTTAGTAGGGCCGACAGATACGCAGTATTTT
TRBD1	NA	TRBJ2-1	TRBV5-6	CASSKDRGLEGVNNEQFF	TGTGCCAGCAGCAAGGACAGGGGGCTAGAGGGAGTCAACAATGAGCAGTTCTTC
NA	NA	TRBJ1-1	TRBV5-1	CASSLSLLVNTEAFF	TGCGCCAGCAGCTTGAGTTTATTAGTGAACACTGAAGCTTTCTTT
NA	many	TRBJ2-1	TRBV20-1	CSAVGSNEQFF	TGCAGTGCGGTAGGGAGCAATGAGCAGTTCTTC
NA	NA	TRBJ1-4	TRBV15	CATSFHRPTNEKLFF	TGTGCCACCAGCTTTCACAGGCCCACTAATGAAAAACTGTTTTTT
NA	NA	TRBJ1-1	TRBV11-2	CASSLYPGEAFF	TGTGCCAGCAGCCTGTATCCGGGGGAAGCTTTCTTT
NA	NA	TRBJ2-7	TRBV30	CAWSTPRHGGYEQYF	TGTGCCTGGAGTACGCCCCGACACGGTGGCTACGAGCAGTACTTC
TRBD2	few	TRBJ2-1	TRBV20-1	CSATTVAGVSSYNEQFF	TGCAGTGCTACAACGGTAGCGGGGGTTAGCTCCTACAATGAGCAGTTCTTC
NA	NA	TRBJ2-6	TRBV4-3	CASSQSTGLGANVLTF	TGCGCCAGCAGCCAATCAACAGGGCTTGGGGCCAACGTCCTGACTTTC
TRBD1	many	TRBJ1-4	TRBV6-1	CASWGGQGSSRAEKLFF	TGTGCCAGCTGGGGGGGACAGGGGTCTTCCCGGGCTGAAAAACTGTTTTTT
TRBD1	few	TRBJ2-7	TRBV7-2	CASSSFFGTADYEQYF	TGTGCCAGCAGCTCCTTTTTCGGGACAGCGGACTACGAGCAGTACTTC
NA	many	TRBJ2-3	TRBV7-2	CASSFDGLGTDTQYF	TGTGCCAGCAGCTTCGACGGACTTGGCACAGATACGCAGTATTTT
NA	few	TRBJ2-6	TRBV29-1	CSVGQAGANVLTF	TGCAGCGTTGGCCAGGCTGGGGCCAACGTCCTGACTTTC
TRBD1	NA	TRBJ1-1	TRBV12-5	CASGLGSTGGHEAFF	TGTGCTAGTGGTTTGGGTTCGACAGGGGGGCATGAAGCTTTCTTT
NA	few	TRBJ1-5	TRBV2	CASRAGAQPQHF	TGTGCCAGCAGGGCAGGCGCTCAGCCCCAGCATTTT
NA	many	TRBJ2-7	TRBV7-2	CASSLDRPLVEQYF	TGTGCCAGCAGCTTAGACAGGCCCCTGGTCGAGCAGTACTTC
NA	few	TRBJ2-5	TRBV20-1	CSARDDPSPPGETQYF	TGCAGTGCTAGAGATGACCCCAGCCCTCCGGGAGAGACCCAGTACTTC
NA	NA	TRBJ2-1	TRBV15	CATSRDRLFLEQFF	TGTGCCACCAGCAGAGACAGGCTATTTCTAGAGCAGTTCTTC
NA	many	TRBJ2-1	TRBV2	CASTSATNNEQFF	TGTGCCAGCACATCGGCGACCAACAATGAGCAGTTCTTC
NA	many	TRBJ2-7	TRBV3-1	CASSQVSDYEQYF	TGTGCCAGCAGCCAAGTCAGTGACTACGAGCAGTACTTC
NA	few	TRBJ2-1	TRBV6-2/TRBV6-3	CASLRDSPYNEQFF	TGTGCCAGCCTACGGGACTCACCGTACAATGAGCAGTTCTTC
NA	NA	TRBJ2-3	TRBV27	CPNGPGRDTDTQYF	TGTCCCAACGGCCCCGGACGAGACACAGATACGCAGTATTTT
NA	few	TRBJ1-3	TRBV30	CAWSLPSGSGNTIYF	TGTGCCTGGAGTCTCCCCAGCGGCTCTGGAAACACCATATATTTT
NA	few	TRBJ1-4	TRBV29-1	CSVTGRNEKLFF	TGCAGCGTTACAGGGCGGAATGAAAAACTGTTTTTT
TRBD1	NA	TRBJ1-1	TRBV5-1	CASSPYGQGALLTEAFF	TGCGCCAGCAGCCCCTATGGACAGGGGGCTTTGTTGACTGAAGCTTTCTTT
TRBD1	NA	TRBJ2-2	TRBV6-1	CASSRQGLGTGELFF	TGTGCCAGCAGCAGACAGGGGCTTGGCACCGGGGAGCTGTTTTTT
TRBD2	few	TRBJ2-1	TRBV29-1	CSVDGTSGISYNEQFF	TGCAGCGTTGATGGGACTAGCGGGATATCCTACAATGAGCAGTTCTTC
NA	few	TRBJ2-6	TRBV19	CASSILTGANVLTF	TGTGCCAGTAGTATCTTAACTGGGGCCAACGTCCTGACTTTC
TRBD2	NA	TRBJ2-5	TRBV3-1	CASSQGLAGGMAYQETQYF	TGTGCCAGCAGCCAGGGACTAGCGGGAGGAATGGCGTACCAAGAGACCCAGTACTTC
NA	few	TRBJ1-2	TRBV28	CASSPLGQNNGYTF	TGTGCCAGCAGTCCCTTAGGACAGAATAATGGCTACACCTTC
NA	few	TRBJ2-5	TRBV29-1	CSVQPAPIQETQYF	TGCAGCGTCCAACCGGCCCCTATCCAAGAGACCCAGTACTTC
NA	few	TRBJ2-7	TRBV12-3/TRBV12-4	CASSFEQNSYEQYF	TGTGCCAGCAGTTTTGAACAGAACTCCTACGAGCAGTACTTC
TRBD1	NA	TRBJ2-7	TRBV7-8	CASSFKRTGIHEQYF	TGTGCCAGCAGCTTCAAAAGGACAGGGATCCACGAGCAGTACTTC
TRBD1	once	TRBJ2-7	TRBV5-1	CAGSRSGTVLYEQYF	TGCGCCGGCAGCCGGAGTGGGACAGTCCTCTACGAGCAGTACTTC
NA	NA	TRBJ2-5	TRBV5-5	CASNLVSGETQYF	TGTGCCAGCAATCTCGTGTCGGGGGAGACCCAGTACTTC
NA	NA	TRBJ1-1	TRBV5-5	CASTGVRCWHRLNTEAFF	TGTGCCAGCACCGGTGTCCGGTGCTGGCACAGATTGAACACTGAAGCTTTCTTT
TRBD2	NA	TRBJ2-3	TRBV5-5	CASSLGLAVQYF	TGTGCCAGCAGCTTGGGACTAGCTGTGCAGTATTTT
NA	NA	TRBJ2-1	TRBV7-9	CASSLEAAEQFF	TGTGCCAGCAGCTTAGAAGCCGCTGAGCAGTTCTTC
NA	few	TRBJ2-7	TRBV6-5	CASSYLNGEQYF	TGTGCCAGCAGTTATTTGAACGGCGAGCAGTACTTC
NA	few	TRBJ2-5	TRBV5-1	CASSLAGATLQETQYF	TGCGCCAGCAGCTTGGCGGGGGCTACCCTCCAAGAGACCCAGTACTTC
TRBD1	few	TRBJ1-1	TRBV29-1	CSVVSGGWNTEAFF	TGCAGCGTTGTTTCAGGGGGCTGGAACACTGAAGCTTTCTTT
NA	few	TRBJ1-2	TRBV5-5	CASSFSPGPPLYGYTF	TGTGCCAGCAGCTTTTCTCCAGGACCTCCGCTGTATGGCTACACCTTC
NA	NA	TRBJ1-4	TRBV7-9	CASSLVSGINEKLFF	TGTGCCAGCAGCTTAGTCTCGGGGATTAATGAAAAACTGTTTTTT
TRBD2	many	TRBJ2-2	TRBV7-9	CASSLPSGVTGELFF	TGTGCCAGCAGCTTACCTAGCGGGGTCACCGGGGAGCTGTTTTTT
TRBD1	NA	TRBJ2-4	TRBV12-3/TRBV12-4	CASSLGLGGQGNSRNIQYF	TGTGCCAGCAGTTTAGGTCTAGGGGGACAGGGGAATTCGAGAAACATTCAGTACTTC
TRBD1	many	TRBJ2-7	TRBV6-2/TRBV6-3	CASSLDRVGYEQYF	TGTGCCAGCAGTTTGGACAGGGTAGGCTACGAGCAGTACTTC
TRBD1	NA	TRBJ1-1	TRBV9	CASSVAGTGSTEAFF	TGTGCCAGCAGCGTAGCGGGGACAGGGAGCACTGAAGCTTTCTTT
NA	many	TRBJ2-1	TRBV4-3	CASSQDLRADSGNNEQFF	TGCGCCAGCAGCCAAGATCTCAGAGCGGACTCGGGGAACAATGAGCAGTTCTTC
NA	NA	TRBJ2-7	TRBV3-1	CASSPRDPTSYEQYF	TGTGCCAGCAGCCCGCGGGACCCCACCAGTTACGAGCAGTACTTC
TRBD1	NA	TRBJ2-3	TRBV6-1	CASSQNNRGLDTQYF	TGTGCCAGCAGTCAAAATAACAGGGGCTTGGATACGCAGTATTTT
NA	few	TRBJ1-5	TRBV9	CASSASPWTDNQPQHF	TGTGCCAGCAGCGCTAGCCCCTGGACAGACAATCAGCCCCAGCATTTT
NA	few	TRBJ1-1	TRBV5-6	CASSPMTVLNTEAFF	TGTGCCAGCAGCCCAATGACAGTTTTGAACACTGAAGCTTTCTTT
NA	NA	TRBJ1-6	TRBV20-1	CSAPTGSNSPLHF	TGCAGTGCCCCGACGGGAAGTAATTCACCCCTCCACTTT
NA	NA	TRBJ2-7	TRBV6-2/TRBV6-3	CASRFSGLANSYEQYF	TGTGCCAGCAGATTCTCTGGGCTAGCGAACTCCTATGAGCAGTACTTC
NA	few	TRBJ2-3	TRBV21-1	CASSKGDQVSTDTQYF	TGTGCCAGCAGCAAAGGAGACCAGGTTAGCACAGATACGCAGTATTTT
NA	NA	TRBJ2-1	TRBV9	CASSVDGGPYNEQFF	TGTGCCAGCAGCGTAGACGGGGGGCCTTACAATGAGCAGTTCTTC
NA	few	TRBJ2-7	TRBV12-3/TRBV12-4	CASGTRRKVPEQYF	TGTGCCAGCGGAACTAGGCGGAAAGTTCCCGAGCAGTACTTC
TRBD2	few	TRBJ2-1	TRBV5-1	CASSFGTSGGSEQFF	TGCGCCAGCAGCTTCGGGACTAGCGGGGGGAGTGAGCAGTTCTTC